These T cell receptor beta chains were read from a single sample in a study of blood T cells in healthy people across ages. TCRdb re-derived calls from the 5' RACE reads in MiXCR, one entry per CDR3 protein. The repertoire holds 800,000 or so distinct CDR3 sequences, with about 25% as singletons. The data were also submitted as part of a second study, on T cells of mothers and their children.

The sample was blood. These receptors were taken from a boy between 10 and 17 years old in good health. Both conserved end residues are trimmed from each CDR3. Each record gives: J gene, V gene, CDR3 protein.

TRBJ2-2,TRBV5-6,ASSAGTGSNTGELF
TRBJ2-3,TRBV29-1,SVEETPDTQY
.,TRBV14,ASSQVGLALNEQF
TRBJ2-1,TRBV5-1,ASSTTGTSFGGEQF
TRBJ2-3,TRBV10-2,ASKGGQRGELYSTDTQY
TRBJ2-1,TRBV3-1,ASSQDLSGAYNEQF
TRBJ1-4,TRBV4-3,ASSQGDRGGEKLF
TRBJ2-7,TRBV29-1,SVEVPDQAYEQY
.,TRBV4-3,ASSLDRGPSYEQY
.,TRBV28,ASQGGHSSYEQY
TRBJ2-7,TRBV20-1,SARGLWTVDEQY
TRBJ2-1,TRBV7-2,ASSLDTSGGNEQF
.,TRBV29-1,SVAGTVSYEQY
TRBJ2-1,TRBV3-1,ASSQDWVNEQF
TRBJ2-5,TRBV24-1,ATIGVRQETQY
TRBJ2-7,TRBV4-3,ASSQGRTSLYEQY
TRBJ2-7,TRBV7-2,ASSPDLNRATYEQY
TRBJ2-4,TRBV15,ATSRGGPQGGQY
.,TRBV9,ASSVVVGGNEQF
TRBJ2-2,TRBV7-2,ASSLVAQVNTGELF
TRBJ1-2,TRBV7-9,ASSSRGTDINGYT
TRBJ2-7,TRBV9,ASSVLDRGGYEQY
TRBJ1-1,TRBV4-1,ASSQDGQGFITEAF
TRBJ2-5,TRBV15,ATSRDPGLADTETQY
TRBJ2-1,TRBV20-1,SAGAASVEQF
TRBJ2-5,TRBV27,ASSEGVWETQY
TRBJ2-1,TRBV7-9,ASSLEGLGNEQF
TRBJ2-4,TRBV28,ASSLGGGGTRPNIQY
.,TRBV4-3,ASSQDAPGLSCEQY
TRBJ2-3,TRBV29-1,SVEVPAVDTQY
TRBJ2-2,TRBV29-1,SVSGSTWNTGELF
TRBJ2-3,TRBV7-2,ASSSTRTGNTDTQY
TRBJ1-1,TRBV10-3,AISDTTDTEAF
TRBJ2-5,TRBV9,ASSVHQGAETQY
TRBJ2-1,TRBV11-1,ASSQGTIYNEQF
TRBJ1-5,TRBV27,ASSQGLYQPQH
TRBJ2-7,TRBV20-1,SALRESPGDVHEQY
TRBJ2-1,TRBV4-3,ASSQGSQGAGEQF
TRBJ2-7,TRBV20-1,SAMDRQSSYEQY
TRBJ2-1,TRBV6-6,ASREGGGPHNEQF
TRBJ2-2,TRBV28,ASSFSGGGDTGELF
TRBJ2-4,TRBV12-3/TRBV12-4,ASSPSQAEAKNIQY
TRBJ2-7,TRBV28,ASIKGGSAPAYEQY
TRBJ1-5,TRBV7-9,ASSPTNTGLH
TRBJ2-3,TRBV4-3,ASSQDRDRGDTQY